Following are 2 T cell receptor beta chains from one sample sequenced in a study of blood T cell repertoires in COVID-19. Libraries were prepared by immunoSEQ multiplex PCR; TCRdb keeps only in-frame clonotypes and omits some of them. This table has some 150,000 clones, 84% appearing once. The sample was peripheral blood. These receptors were obtained from a human donor in a cohort sampled during active COVID-19.

The genes are TRBV9 and TRBJ2-3, with 8 bases lining up with TRBD2. Germline CDR1 and CDR2: SGDLS and YYNGEE. Trimming took 3 bases from V and 4 from J; bases not matched to a gene: 4. The CDR3 loop spans 14 amino acids. The CDR3 here is CASSAGGGPDTQYF. In DNA form, the CDR3 reads TGTGCCAGCAGCGCGGGAGGGGGTCCAGATACGCAGTATTTT.

The chain uses TRBV25-1 and TRBJ1-2; D possibly corresponds to TRBD1 (5 bases). Trimming shortened V by 5 bases and J by 3 bases, and 13 bases separated the two germline ends. Per germline, CDR1 MGHDK and CDR2 SYGVNS. The CDR3 runs 14 residues. The CDR3: CASSISGGYYGYTF. The CDR3 DNA follows: TGTGCCAGCAGTATATCGGGGGGATACTATGGCTACACCTTC.